A selection of T cell receptor beta chains follows, all from one sample in a study of blood T cell repertoires in COVID-19. Only in-frame clones appear in the TCRdb table, and some are missing; sequencing was by immunoSEQ multiplex PCR. The sample lists 35,000 to 45,000 clones, about 87% occurring once. Sequencing was performed on peripheral blood. The source of these receptors is a human donor in a cohort sampled during active COVID-19. Both conserved end residues are part of each CDR3. Each record gives: D gene, clone size, J gene, V gene, CDR3 DNA, CDR3 protein. D genes are given only for firm matches. For some rows the clone size is stated as once, few or many, or as a class when expanded; others skip it.

d_call: .
clone_size: few
j_call: TRBJ1-6
v_call: TRBV5-4
cdr3_nt: TGTGCCAGCAGCTTGGACAGGGCGGTAAATTCACCCCTCCACTTT
cdr3_aa: CASSLDRAVNSPLHF

d_call: .
clone_size: once
j_call: TRBJ2-2
v_call: TRBV19
cdr3_nt: TGTGCCAGTTATGGCACAGACACCGGGGAGCTGTTTTTT
cdr3_aa: CASYGTDTGELFF

d_call: .
clone_size: .
j_call: TRBJ1-3
v_call: TRBV19
cdr3_nt: TGTGCCAGTAGCCGAGGCCAGGGAGGCGGAAACACCATATATTTT
cdr3_aa: CASSRGQGGGNTIYF

d_call: .
clone_size: .
j_call: TRBJ2-5
v_call: TRBV29-1
cdr3_nt: TGCAGCGTTGAATTGGGGCGACGAGAGACCCAGTACTTC
cdr3_aa: CSVELGRRETQYF

d_call: .
clone_size: once
j_call: TRBJ2-2
v_call: TRBV27
cdr3_nt: TGTGCCAGCAGTTTAATCGGGTTAACGAACACCGGGGAGCTGTTTTTT
cdr3_aa: CASSLIGLTNTGELFF

d_call: .
clone_size: .
j_call: TRBJ2-5
v_call: TRBV7-9
cdr3_nt: TGTGCCAGCAGCGACAACAGGGTACGAGAGACCCAGTACTTC
cdr3_aa: CASSDNRVRETQYF

d_call: .
clone_size: .
j_call: TRBJ1-6
v_call: TRBV30
cdr3_nt: TGTGCCTGGAGTGACAGGAACTCCTATAATTCACCCCTCCACTTT
cdr3_aa: CAWSDRNSYNSPLHF

d_call: TRBD2
clone_size: .
j_call: TRBJ2-1
v_call: TRBV9
cdr3_nt: TGTGCCAGCAGCGACCCTGGACTAGCGGGACCCCGAGGGAATGAGCAGTTCTTC
cdr3_aa: CASSDPGLAGPRGNEQFF

d_call: TRBD1
clone_size: .
j_call: TRBJ1-5
v_call: TRBV6-2/TRBV6-3
cdr3_nt: TGTGCCAGCAGTTACGGCCAGGGGGTGGGAGAACCCCAGCATTTT
cdr3_aa: CASSYGQGVGEPQHF

d_call: TRBD1
clone_size: .
j_call: TRBJ2-3
v_call: TRBV6-4
cdr3_nt: TGTGCCAGCAGTGACTCGGCAGGGGGCTGGGATACGCAGTATTTT
cdr3_aa: CASSDSAGGWDTQYF

d_call: .
clone_size: once
j_call: TRBJ1-5
v_call: TRBV18
cdr3_nt: TGTGCCAGCTCACCACAGGAGCAGGGTCAGCCCCAGCATTTT
cdr3_aa: CASSPQEQGQPQHF

d_call: TRBD1
clone_size: .
j_call: TRBJ2-7
v_call: TRBV12-3/TRBV12-4
cdr3_nt: TGTGCCAGCAGCGAGACAGGGACCTACGAGCAGTACTTC
cdr3_aa: CASSETGTYEQYF

d_call: .
clone_size: .
j_call: TRBJ2-7
v_call: TRBV6-5
cdr3_nt: TGTGCCAGCAACCAGCGGTTCTCCTACGAGCAGTACTTC
cdr3_aa: CASNQRFSYEQYF

d_call: TRBD1
clone_size: .
j_call: TRBJ1-5
v_call: TRBV5-1
cdr3_nt: TGCGCCAGCAGCCCCGGGGACAGGGGGGGTCAGCCCCAGCATTTT
cdr3_aa: CASSPGDRGGQPQHF

d_call: TRBD1
clone_size: .
j_call: TRBJ2-3
v_call: TRBV19
cdr3_nt: TGTGCCAGTAGTAAGGACAGGGTTCCTAGCACAGATACGCAGTATTTT
cdr3_aa: CASSKDRVPSTDTQYF

d_call: .
clone_size: .
j_call: TRBJ1-3
v_call: TRBV3-1/TRBV3-2
cdr3_nt: TGTGCCAGCAGCCAAGATTTGACTCCCGTGGTTGACACCATATATTTT
cdr3_aa: CASSQDLTPVVDTIYF

d_call: TRBD2
clone_size: .
j_call: TRBJ2-3
v_call: TRBV5-1
cdr3_nt: TGCGCCAGCAGCCCGGGACTAGCGGGTGAATCGGATACGCAGTATTTT
cdr3_aa: CASSPGLAGESDTQYF

d_call: .
clone_size: .
j_call: TRBJ2-7
v_call: TRBV4-1
cdr3_nt: TGCGCCAGCAGCCAAGTCGGGGTCTACGAGCAGTACTTC
cdr3_aa: CASSQVGVYEQYF

d_call: TRBD1
clone_size: .
j_call: TRBJ2-7
v_call: TRBV27
cdr3_nt: TGTGCCAGCAGTCGAAAGACAGGGGCTGCTCGGAAATTGATGTACGAGCAGTACTTC
cdr3_aa: CASSRKTGAARKLMYEQYF

d_call: TRBD1
clone_size: once
j_call: TRBJ2-3
v_call: TRBV6-5
cdr3_nt: TGTGCCAGCAGTAAGGGACAGGGGGCAGCAGATACGCAGTATTTT
cdr3_aa: CASSKGQGAADTQYF

d_call: TRBD1
clone_size: .
j_call: TRBJ1-2
v_call: TRBV2
cdr3_nt: TGTGCCAGCAGTGGGGCCCTCGACAGGGGGCAAGGCTACACCTTC
cdr3_aa: CASSGALDRGQGYTF

d_call: TRBD2
clone_size: .
j_call: TRBJ2-1
v_call: TRBV11-1
cdr3_nt: TGTGCCAGCAGCTTAGAGGCGGGGGGATCGTACAATGAGCAGTTCTTC
cdr3_aa: CASSLEAGGSYNEQFF

d_call: TRBD1
clone_size: .
j_call: TRBJ1-3
v_call: TRBV19
cdr3_nt: TGTGCCAGTATTGACCTAGGGGGCTACGGAAACACCATATATTTT
cdr3_aa: CASIDLGGYGNTIYF

d_call: TRBD2
clone_size: .
j_call: TRBJ2-1
v_call: TRBV18
cdr3_nt: TGTGCCAGCTCACCACCGGGGGGGTCCTCCTACAATGAGCAGTTCTTC
cdr3_aa: CASSPPGGSSYNEQFF

d_call: .
clone_size: .
j_call: TRBJ2-7
v_call: TRBV6-5
cdr3_nt: TGTGCCAGCAGCTCTATACAGGTCTACGAGCAGTACTTC
cdr3_aa: CASSSIQVYEQYF

d_call: .
clone_size: .
j_call: TRBJ2-6
v_call: TRBV5-1
cdr3_nt: TGCGCCAGCAGCTTGGCAAGCCTGAGCTCTGGGGCCAACGTCCTGACTTTC
cdr3_aa: CASSLASLSSGANVLTF

d_call: .
clone_size: once
j_call: TRBJ2-3
v_call: TRBV5-1
cdr3_nt: TGCGCCAGCAGCTTGGAAAGGGGAGGCACCCTCACAGATACGCAGTATTTT
cdr3_aa: CASSLERGGTLTDTQYF

d_call: TRBD2
clone_size: .
j_call: TRBJ2-7
v_call: TRBV3-1/TRBV3-2
cdr3_nt: TGTGCCAGCAGCCAATTACTAGCGGGGGGGCTCCACGAGCAGTACTTC
cdr3_aa: CASSQLLAGGLHEQYF

d_call: TRBD1
clone_size: .
j_call: TRBJ2-7
v_call: TRBV2
cdr3_nt: TGTGCCAGCAGTACCAGGGGGCGGCAGTACTTC
cdr3_aa: CASSTRGRQYF

d_call: .
clone_size: .
j_call: TRBJ1-4
v_call: TRBV5-6
cdr3_nt: TGTGCCAGCAGCCGTAATCGTGAAAAACTGTTTTTT
cdr3_aa: CASSRNREKLFF

d_call: .
clone_size: .
j_call: TRBJ1-1
v_call: TRBV11-1
cdr3_nt: TGTGCCAGCAGCTTAGGATCCATTACAGTGAACACTGAAGCTTTCTTT
cdr3_aa: CASSLGSITVNTEAFF

d_call: TRBD2
clone_size: .
j_call: TRBJ2-3
v_call: TRBV6-4
cdr3_nt: TGTGCCAGCAGTGACTCCGGGGGGGCCACAGATACGCAGTATTTT
cdr3_aa: CASSDSGGATDTQYF

d_call: .
clone_size: once
j_call: TRBJ2-7
v_call: TRBV6-6
cdr3_nt: TGTGCCAGCAGCCGAACAGGGAACGAGCAGTACTTC
cdr3_aa: CASSRTGNEQYF

d_call: TRBD1
clone_size: .
j_call: TRBJ2-3
v_call: TRBV11-3
cdr3_nt: TGTGCCAGCAGCTCACAGGGGGGCACAGATACGCAGTATTTT
cdr3_aa: CASSSQGGTDTQYF

d_call: .
clone_size: .
j_call: TRBJ2-1
v_call: TRBV7-2
cdr3_nt: TGTGCCAGCAGCCCAAGTTTCCTAGCGCTGTACAATGAGCAGTTCTTC
cdr3_aa: CASSPSFLALYNEQFF

d_call: .
clone_size: .
j_call: TRBJ1-1
v_call: TRBV7-8
cdr3_nt: TGTGCCAGCAGCTTGGGGGGGTTCCCCCGTACTGAAGCTTTCTTT
cdr3_aa: CASSLGGFPRTEAFF

d_call: TRBD1
clone_size: .
j_call: TRBJ2-5
v_call: TRBV9
cdr3_nt: TGTGCCAGCAGCGTGGACAGGGGGCCAGAGACCCAGTACTTC
cdr3_aa: CASSVDRGPETQYF

d_call: TRBD2
clone_size: .
j_call: TRBJ2-7
v_call: TRBV28
cdr3_nt: TGTGCCAGCAGTTCCCCGGGACTAGCCGACTACGAGCAGTACTTC
cdr3_aa: CASSSPGLADYEQYF

d_call: .
clone_size: .
j_call: TRBJ2-2
v_call: TRBV27
cdr3_nt: TGTGCCAGCAGTCGGGACTGGGGGGAGCTGTTTTTT
cdr3_aa: CASSRDWGELFF

d_call: TRBD1
clone_size: few
j_call: TRBJ1-5
v_call: TRBV19
cdr3_nt: TGTGCCAGTAAGATGGACAGGGCTAGCAATCAGCCCCAGCATTTT
cdr3_aa: CASKMDRASNQPQHF

d_call: .
clone_size: .
j_call: TRBJ1-2
v_call: TRBV7-9
cdr3_nt: TGTGCCAGCAGCACACGGGGGGCAGAACTCTATGGCTACACCTTC
cdr3_aa: CASSTRGAELYGYTF

d_call: TRBD1
clone_size: .
j_call: TRBJ1-2
v_call: TRBV16
cdr3_nt: TGTGCCAGCAGCCGGGGACAGAACTATGGCTACACCTTC
cdr3_aa: CASSRGQNYGYTF

d_call: .
clone_size: .
j_call: TRBJ1-2
v_call: TRBV5-1
cdr3_nt: TGCGCCAGCAGCACCCAACGGGCTAACTATGGCTACACCTTC
cdr3_aa: CASSTQRANYGYTF

d_call: TRBD1
clone_size: .
j_call: TRBJ1-3
v_call: TRBV28
cdr3_nt: TGTGCCAGCAGTCTGGGACAGGGGAACACCATATATTTT
cdr3_aa: CASSLGQGNTIYF

d_call: .
clone_size: .
j_call: TRBJ1-1
v_call: TRBV19
cdr3_nt: TGTGCCAGTAGTGTCAGTTATCAGACTGAAGCTTTCTTT
cdr3_aa: CASSVSYQTEAFF

d_call: TRBD1
clone_size: .
j_call: TRBJ1-1
v_call: TRBV5-6
cdr3_nt: TGTGCCAGCAGCCTGGGGCACAAGACAGGGGGGTTCGCTGAAGCTTTCTTT
cdr3_aa: CASSLGHKTGGFAEAFF

d_call: .
clone_size: .
j_call: TRBJ1-5
v_call: TRBV4-3
cdr3_nt: TGCGCCAGCAGCCAAGTGGCGGGGGCGGGTCAGCCCCAGCATTTT
cdr3_aa: CASSQVAGAGQPQHF

d_call: TRBD1
clone_size: .
j_call: TRBJ1-5
v_call: TRBV6-1
cdr3_nt: TGTGCCAGCAGTGAGGGGACAGAGGGGCATCAGCCCCAGCATTTT
cdr3_aa: CASSEGTEGHQPQHF